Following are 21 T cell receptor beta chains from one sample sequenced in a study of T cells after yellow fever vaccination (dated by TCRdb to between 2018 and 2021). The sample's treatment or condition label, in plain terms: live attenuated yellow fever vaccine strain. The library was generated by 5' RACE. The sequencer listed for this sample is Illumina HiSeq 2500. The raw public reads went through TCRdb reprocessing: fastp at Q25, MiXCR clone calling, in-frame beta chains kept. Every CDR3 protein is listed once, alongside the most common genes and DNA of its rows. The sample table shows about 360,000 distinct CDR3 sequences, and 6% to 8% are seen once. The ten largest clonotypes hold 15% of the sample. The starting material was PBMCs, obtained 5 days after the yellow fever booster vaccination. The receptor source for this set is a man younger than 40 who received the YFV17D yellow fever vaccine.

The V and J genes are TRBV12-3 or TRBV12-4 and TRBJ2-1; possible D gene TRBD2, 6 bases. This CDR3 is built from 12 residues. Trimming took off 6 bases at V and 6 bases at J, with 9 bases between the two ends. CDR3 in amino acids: CASREGVNEQFF. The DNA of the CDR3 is TGTGCCAGCAGGGAGGGTGTCAATGAGCAGTTCTTC.

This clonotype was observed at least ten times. The CDR3 DNA is TGTGCCAGCAGCTTACGACTAGCGGGAGAGAACACCGGGGAGCTGTTTTTT. The encoded protein is CASSLRLAGENTGELFF. V gene TRBV7-9 combines with J gene TRBJ2-2, with 12 bases identical to TRBD2. J lost 1 base, V lost 2 bases, and 2 bases had no gene match. The CDR3 runs 17 residues. Germline assignment: CDR1 SEHNR and CDR2 FQNEAQ (reference sequence).

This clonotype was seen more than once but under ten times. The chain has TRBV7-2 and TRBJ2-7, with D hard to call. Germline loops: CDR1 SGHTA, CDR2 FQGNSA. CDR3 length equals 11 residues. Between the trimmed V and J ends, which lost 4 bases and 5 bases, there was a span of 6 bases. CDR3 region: CASSSSNEQYF. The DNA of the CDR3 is TGTGCCAGCAGCTCCTCTAACGAGCAGTACTTC. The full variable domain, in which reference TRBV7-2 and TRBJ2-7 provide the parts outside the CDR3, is GAGVSQSPSNKVTEKGKDVELRCDPISGHTALYWYRQSLGQGLEFLIYFQGNSAPDKSGLPSDRFSAERTGGSVSTLTIQRTQQEDSAVYLCASSSSNEQYFGPGTRLTVT.

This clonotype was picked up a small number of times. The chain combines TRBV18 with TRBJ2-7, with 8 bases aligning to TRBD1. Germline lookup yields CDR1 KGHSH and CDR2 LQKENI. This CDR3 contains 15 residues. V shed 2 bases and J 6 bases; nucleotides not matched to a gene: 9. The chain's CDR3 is CASSPALGQGSEQYF. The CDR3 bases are TGTGCCAGCTCACCAGCTCTTGGACAGGGAAGCGAGCAGTACTTC.

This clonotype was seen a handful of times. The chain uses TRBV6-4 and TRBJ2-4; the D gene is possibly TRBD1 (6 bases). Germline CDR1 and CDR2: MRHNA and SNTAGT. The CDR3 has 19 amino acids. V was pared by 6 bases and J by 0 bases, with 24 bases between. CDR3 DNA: TGTGCCAGCAGGGGGTGGGACACTTCCCATCAGACAGCCAAAAACATTCAGTACTTC. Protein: CASRGWDTSHQTAKNIQYF.

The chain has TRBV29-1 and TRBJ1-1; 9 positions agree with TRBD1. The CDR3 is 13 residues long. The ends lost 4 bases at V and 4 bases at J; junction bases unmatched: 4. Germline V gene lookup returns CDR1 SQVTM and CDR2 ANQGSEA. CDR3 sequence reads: CSVGRGQGTEAFF. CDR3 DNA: TGCAGCGTTGGGCGGGGACAGGGCACTGAAGCTTTCTTT.

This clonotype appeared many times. The DNA for the CDR3 is TGTGCCAGCAGTTTATTCCCTTCCTACGAGCAGTACTTC. Its translation: CASSLFPSYEQYF. The chain couples TRBV27 to TRBJ2-7, with unresolved D. Looked up from germline, CDR1 is MNHEY and CDR2 is SMNVEV (reference sequence). V lost 1 base and J 1 base, leaving 5 bases between the germline ends. This CDR3 spans 13 amino acids.

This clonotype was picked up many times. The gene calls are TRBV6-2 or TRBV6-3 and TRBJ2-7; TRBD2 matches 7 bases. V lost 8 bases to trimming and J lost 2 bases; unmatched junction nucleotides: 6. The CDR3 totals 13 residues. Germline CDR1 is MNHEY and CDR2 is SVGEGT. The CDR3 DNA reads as TGTGCCAGCGAAGGCCGGGGGGCCTACGAGCAGTACTTC. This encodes CASEGRGAYEQYF.

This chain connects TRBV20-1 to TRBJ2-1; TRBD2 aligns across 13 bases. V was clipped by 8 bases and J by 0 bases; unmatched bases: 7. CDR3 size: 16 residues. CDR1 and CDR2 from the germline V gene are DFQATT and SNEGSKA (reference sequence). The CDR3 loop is CSSTSGRASSYNEQFF. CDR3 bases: TGCAGTTCTACTAGCGGGAGGGCCTCCTCCTACAATGAGCAGTTCTTC.

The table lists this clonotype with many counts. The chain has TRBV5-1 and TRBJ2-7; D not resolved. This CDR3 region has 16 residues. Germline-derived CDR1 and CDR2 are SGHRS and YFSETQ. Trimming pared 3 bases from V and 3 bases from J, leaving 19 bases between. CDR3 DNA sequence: TGCGCCAGCAGCTCTACCTCCCCCGTGACAATCTACGAGCAGTACTTC. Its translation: CASSSTSPVTIYEQYF.

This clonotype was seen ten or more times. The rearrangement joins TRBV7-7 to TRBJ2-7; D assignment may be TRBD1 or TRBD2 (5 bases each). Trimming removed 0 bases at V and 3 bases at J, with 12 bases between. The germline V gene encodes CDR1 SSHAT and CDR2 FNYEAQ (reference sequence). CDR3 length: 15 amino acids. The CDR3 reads CASSLAGDGYYEQYF. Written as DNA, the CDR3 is TGTGCCAGCAGCTTAGCGGGGGACGGTTACTACGAGCAGTACTTC.

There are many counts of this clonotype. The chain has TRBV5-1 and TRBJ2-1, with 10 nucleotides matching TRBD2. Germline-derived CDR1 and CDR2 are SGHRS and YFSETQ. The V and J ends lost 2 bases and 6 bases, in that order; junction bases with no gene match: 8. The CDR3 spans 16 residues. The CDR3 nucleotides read TGCGCCAGCAGCTTCTTCTCTAGCGGGAGTGGCAATGAGCAGTTCTTC. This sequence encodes CASSFFSSGSGNEQFF.

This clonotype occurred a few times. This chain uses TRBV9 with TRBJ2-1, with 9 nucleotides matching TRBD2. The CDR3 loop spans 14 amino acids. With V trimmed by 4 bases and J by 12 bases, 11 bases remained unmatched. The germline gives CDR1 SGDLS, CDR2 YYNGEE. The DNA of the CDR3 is TGTGCCAGCAGCCTCAGGGGGGAGACTAGCGGGCAGTTCTTC. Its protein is CASSLRGETSGQFF.

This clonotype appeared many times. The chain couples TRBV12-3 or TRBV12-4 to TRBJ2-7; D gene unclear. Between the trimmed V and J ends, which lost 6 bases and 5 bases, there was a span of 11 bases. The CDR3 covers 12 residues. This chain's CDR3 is CASSPGAHEQYF. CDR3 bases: TGTGCCAGCAGCCCGGGTGCCCACGAGCAGTACTTC.

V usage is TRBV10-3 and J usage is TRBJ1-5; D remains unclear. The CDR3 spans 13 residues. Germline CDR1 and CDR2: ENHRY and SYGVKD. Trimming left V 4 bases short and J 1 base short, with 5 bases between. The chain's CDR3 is CAISVDSNQPQHF. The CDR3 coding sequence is TGTGCCATCAGTGTAGACAGCAATCAGCCCCAGCATTTT.

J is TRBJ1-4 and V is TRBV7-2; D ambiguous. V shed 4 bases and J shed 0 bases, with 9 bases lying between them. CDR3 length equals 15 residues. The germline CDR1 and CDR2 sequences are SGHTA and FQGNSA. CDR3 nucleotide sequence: TGTGCCAGCAGCTCCCAGGTTTCAACTAATGAAAAACTGTTTTTT. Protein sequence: CASSSQVSTNEKLFF.

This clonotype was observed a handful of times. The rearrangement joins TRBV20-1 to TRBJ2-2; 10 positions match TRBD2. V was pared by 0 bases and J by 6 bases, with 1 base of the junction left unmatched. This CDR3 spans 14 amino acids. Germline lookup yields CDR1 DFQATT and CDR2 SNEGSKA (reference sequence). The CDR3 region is CSARDSGRAGELFF. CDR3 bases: TGCAGTGCTAGAGACAGCGGGAGGGCCGGGGAGCTGTTTTTT.

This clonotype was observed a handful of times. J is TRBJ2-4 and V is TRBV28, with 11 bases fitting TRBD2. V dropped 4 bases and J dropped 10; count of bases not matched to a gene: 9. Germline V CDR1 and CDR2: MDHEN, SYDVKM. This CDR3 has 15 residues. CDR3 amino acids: CASSSHTSGRNIQYF. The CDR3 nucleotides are TGTGCCAGCAGTTCCCACACTAGCGGGAGAAATATTCAGTACTTC.

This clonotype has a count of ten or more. CDR3 in amino acids: CASSYQGLSYEQYF. The CDR3 region has the DNA TGTGCCAGCAGTTACCAGGGTCTATCCTACGAGCAGTACTTC. This chain links TRBV6-5 with TRBJ2-7, with D perhaps matching TRBD1 (5 bases). The V gene's germline CDR1 is MNHEY and CDR2 SVGAGI. Trimming left V 2 bases short and J 1 base short, with 9 bases between. The CDR3 covers 14 residues.

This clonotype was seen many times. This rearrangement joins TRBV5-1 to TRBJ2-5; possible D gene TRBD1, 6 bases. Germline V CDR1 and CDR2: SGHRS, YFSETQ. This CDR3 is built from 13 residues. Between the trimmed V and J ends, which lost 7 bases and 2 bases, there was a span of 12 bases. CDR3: CASGTQEQETQYF. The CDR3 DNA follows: TGCGCCAGCGGGACACAGGAGCAAGAGACCCAGTACTTC. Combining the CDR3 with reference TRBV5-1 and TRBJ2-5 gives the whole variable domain KAGVTQTPRYLIKTRGQQVTLSCSPISGHRSVSWYQQTPGQGLQFLFEYFSETQRNKGNFPGRFSGRQFSNSRSEMNVSTLELGDSALYLCASGTQEQETQYFGPGTRLLVL.

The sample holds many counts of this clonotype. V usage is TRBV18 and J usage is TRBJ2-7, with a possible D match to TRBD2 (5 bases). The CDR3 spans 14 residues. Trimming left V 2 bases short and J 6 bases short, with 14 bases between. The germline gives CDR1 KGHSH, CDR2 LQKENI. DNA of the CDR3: TGTGCCAGCTCACCAGGACTCCAAGCTCTCGAGCAGTACTTC. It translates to CASSPGLQALEQYF.